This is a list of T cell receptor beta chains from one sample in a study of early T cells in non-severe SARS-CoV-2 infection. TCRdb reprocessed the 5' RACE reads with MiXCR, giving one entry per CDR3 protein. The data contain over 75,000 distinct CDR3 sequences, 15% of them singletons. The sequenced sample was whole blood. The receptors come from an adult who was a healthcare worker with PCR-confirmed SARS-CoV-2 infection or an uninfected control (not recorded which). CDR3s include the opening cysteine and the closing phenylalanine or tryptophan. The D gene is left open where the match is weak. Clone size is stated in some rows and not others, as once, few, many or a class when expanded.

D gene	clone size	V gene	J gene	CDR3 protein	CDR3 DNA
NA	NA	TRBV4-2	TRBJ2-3	CASSQRGRDPTDTQYF	TGTGCCAGCAGCCAAAGAGGGCGGGACCCCACAGATACGCAGTATTTT
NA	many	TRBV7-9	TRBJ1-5	CASRGSINQPQHF	TGTGCCAGCAGGGGGTCTATCAATCAGCCCCAGCATTTT
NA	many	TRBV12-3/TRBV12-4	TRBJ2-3	CASSTSDTQYF	TGTGCCAGCAGCACCTCAGATACGCAGTATTTT
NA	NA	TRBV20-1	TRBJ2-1	CSARNPDSSYNEQFF	TGCAGTGCTAGAAATCCGGACAGCTCCTACAATGAGCAGTTCTTC
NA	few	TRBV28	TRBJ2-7	CASGAGIYEQYF	TGTGCCAGCGGGGCGGGGATCTACGAGCAGTACTTC
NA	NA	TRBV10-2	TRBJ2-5	CASRPGFVYQETQYF	TGCGCCAGCAGGCCTGGCTTTGTGTACCAAGAGACCCAGTACTTC
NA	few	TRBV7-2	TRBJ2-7	CASSSSLGPYEQYF	TGTGCCAGCAGCTCCTCACTAGGTCCCTACGAGCAGTACTTC
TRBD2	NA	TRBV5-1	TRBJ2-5	CASSLLAGAETQYF	TGCGCCAGCAGCTTACTAGCGGGAGCTGAGACCCAGTACTTC
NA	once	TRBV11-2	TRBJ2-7	CASSPPSGAMGLEQYF	TGTGCCAGCAGCCCCCCTTCGGGAGCCATGGGTCTCGAGCAGTACTTC
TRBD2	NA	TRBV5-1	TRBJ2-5	CASSLREGLQETQYF	TGCGCCAGCAGCTTGAGGGAGGGCTTACAAGAGACCCAGTACTTC